This TCR beta chain was sequenced in a study of tumor and adjacent non-tumor tissue in lung cancer. Study-wide points: Tumor repertoires had a smaller top 100 clone share than normal lung. Significantly higher TCR diversity was found in tumor than normal lung.

CDR3 length: 13 amino acids. Germline CDR1 reads SGHRS; CDR2 reads YFSETQ. RNA was extracted from bulk tissue without any cell sorting. Distant lung tissue was collected more than 3 cm away from the tumor edge. Donors were chemotherapy-naive, newly diagnosed lung cancer surgical patients in China, August–late 2014. TCRbeta libraries were built with three rounds of nested PCR, modified from ARM-PCR. TCRdb recomputed calls from the multiplex PCR reads with MiXCR, one row per CDR3 protein. The table lists 90,000 to 100,000 distinct CDR3 sequences, 75% to 85% of them singletons. Notes on this clonotype: Its antigen is unknown. One junction end does not reproduce the germline sequence, and a read error may be involved.

This TCR came from a man in his 60s with small cell lung cancer. The sequenced sample consisted of distant non-tumor lung tissue. The chain links TRBV5-1 to TRBJ2-2, with TRBD2 matching over 8 bases. CDR3 sequence: CAISGGQTGELFF. The CDR3 DNA is TGCGCCATCAGCGGGGGCCAGACCGGGGAGCTGTTTTTT. The complete variable domain, with remaining parts taken from reference TRBV5-1 and TRBJ2-2, reads KAGVTQTPRYLIKTRGQQVTLSCSPISGHRSVSWYQQTPGQGLQFLFEYFSETQRNKGNFPGRFSGRQFSNSRSEMNVSTLELGDSALYLCAISGGQTGELFFGEGSRLTVL.